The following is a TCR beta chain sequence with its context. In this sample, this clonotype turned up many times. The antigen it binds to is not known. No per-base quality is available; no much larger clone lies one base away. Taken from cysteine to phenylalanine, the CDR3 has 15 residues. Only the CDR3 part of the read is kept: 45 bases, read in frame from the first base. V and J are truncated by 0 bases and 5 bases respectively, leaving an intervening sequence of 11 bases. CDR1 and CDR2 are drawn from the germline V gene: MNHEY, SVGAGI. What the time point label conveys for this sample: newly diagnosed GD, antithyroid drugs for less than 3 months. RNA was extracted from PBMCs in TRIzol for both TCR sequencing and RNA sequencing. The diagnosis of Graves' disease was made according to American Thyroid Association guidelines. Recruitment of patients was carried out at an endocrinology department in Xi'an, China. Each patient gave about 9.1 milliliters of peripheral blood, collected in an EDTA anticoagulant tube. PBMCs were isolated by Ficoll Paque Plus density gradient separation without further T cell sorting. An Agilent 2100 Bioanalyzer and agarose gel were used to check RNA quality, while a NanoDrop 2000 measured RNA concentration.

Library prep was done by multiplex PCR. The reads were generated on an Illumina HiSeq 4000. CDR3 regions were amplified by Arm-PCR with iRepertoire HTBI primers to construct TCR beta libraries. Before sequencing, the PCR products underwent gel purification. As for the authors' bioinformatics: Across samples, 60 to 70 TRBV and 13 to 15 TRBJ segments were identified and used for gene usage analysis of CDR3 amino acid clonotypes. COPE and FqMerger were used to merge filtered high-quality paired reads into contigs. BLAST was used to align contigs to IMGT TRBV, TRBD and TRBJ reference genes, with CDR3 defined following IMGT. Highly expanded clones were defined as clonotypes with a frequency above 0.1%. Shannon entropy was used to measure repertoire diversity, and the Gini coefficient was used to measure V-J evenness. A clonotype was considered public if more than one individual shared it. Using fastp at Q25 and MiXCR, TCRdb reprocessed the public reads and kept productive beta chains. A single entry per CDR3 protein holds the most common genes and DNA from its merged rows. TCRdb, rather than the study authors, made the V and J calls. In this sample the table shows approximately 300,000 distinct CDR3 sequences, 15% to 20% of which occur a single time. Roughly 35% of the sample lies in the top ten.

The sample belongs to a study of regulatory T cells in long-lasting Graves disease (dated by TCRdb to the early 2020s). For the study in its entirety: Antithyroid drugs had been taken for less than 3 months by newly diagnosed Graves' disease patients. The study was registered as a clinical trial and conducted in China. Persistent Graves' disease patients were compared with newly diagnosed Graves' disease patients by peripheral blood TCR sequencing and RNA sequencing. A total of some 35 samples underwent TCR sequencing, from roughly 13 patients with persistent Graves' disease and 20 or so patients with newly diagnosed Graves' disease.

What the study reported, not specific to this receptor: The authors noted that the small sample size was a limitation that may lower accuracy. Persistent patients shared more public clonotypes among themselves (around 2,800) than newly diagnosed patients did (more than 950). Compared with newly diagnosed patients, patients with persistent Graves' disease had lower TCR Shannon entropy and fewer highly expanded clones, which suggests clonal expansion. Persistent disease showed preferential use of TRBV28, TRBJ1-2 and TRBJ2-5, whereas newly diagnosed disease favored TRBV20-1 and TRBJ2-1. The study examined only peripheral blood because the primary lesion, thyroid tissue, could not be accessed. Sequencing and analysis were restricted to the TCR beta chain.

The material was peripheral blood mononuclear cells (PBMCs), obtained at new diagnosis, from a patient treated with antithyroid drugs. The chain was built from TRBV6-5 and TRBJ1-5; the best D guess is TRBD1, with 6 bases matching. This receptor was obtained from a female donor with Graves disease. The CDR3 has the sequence CASSYSRTADQPQHF. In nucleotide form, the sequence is TGTGCCAGCAGTTACTCGAGGACAGCTGATCAGCCCCAGCATTTT.